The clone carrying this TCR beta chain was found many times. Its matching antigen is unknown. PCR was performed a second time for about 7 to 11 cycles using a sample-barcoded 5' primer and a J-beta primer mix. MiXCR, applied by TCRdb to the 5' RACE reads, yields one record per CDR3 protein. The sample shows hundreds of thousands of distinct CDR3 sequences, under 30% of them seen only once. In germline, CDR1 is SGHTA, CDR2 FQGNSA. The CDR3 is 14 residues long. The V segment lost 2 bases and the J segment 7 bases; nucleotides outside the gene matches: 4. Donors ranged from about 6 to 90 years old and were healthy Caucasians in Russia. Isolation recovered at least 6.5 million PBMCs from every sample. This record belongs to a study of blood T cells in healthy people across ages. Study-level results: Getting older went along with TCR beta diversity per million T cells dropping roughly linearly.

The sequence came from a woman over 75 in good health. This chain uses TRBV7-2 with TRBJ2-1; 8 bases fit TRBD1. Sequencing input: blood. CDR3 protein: CASSLMQGANEQFF. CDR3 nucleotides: TGTGCCAGCAGCTTAATGCAGGGGGCGAATGAGCAGTTCTTC.